This TCR beta chain was sequenced for a study of blood T cell repertoires in COVID-19. Study background: There were acute and convalescent COVID-19 samples, and they came from the United States, Italy and Spain. From T cells, B-cell-depleted T cells, or PBMCs came the material, which was cDNA or gDNA.

This table comes from immunoSEQ multiplex PCR, and its TCRdb copy is limited to in-frame clones, with some not included. The sample has roughly 70,000 clones, roughly 80% seen once; the top ten hold 2% to 2.5%. Trimming took 2 bases from V and 5 from J, leaving 15 bases between them. Germline V gene data show CDR1 as MNHNY and CDR2 as SVGAGI (reference sequence). The CDR3 contains 15 residues. The source of this sequence is a man between 65 and 79 years old with COVID-19, enrolled during active disease. The chain employs TRBV6-6 and TRBJ1-1; no reliable D call. Sequenced: peripheral blood. CDR3 sequence (DNA): TGTGCCAGCAGTTACCCACTCGGGGAGTTGACTGAAGCTTTCTTT. This translates into CASSYPLGELTEAFF.